The present T cell receptor beta chain was sequenced within a study of T cells after yellow fever vaccination. Study conclusions and caveats: The secondary T-cell response peaked on day 5, not day 15, but was weaker. Some clonotypes were seen in both the CD4 and the CD8 compartments. These made up a small share and likely arose from convergent recombination. Booster samples showed a return of most primary-vaccination clones (approximately 96% CD4, around 85% CD8).

This clonotype was seen more than once but under ten times. Its specificity is not known. Universal primer sites and UMIs were introduced during 5'RACE template-switching synthesis of TCR cDNA. TCRdb independently ran MiXCR on the 5' RACE reads; one entry per CDR3 protein. The table lists 95,000 to 150,000 distinct CDR3 sequences, 12% to 15% of them singletons. The CDR3 spans 16 residues. Trimming removed 4 bases at V and 1 base at J, with 16 bases between. Germline values: CDR1 MNHEY, CDR2 SVGAGI. The receptor was derived from a man between 18 and 35 years old who received the YFV17D yellow fever vaccine. This chain links TRBV6-5 with TRBJ1-2; a weak D match, TRBD1 (6 bases). The sequences come from CD8+ T cells sorted from PBMCs, collected 5 days after the yellow fever booster vaccination. The CDR3 is CASSSNPRTDNYGYTF. The CDR3 bases are TGTGCCAGCAGTTCAAACCCCCGGACAGATAACTATGGCTACACCTTC.